The sample holds a few counts of the clone carrying this TCR beta chain. What it recognizes is unknown. The trim removed 4 bases at V and 5 bases at J, leaving 11 bases unmatched. The CDR3 length is 16 residues. CDR1 SGHNT and CDR2 YENEEA come from the germline V gene. The sample originates from a study of cytomegalovirus exposure and HLA in healthy donors. Study as a whole: Early released data comprised some 91 million unique TCRs from HLA-typed donors. General study results and limits: With further analysis later on, most CMV-associated TCR beta chains appeared HLA-restricted. Indistinguishable V segments, including TRBV6-2 and TRBV6-3, were excluded. Common viral pathogens seemed, in a later analysis, to connect with several of the most significant clusters.

With 60 Vbeta and 13 Jbeta primers, the PCR was carried out. The repertoire was sequenced with immunoSEQ multiplex PCR; TCRdb's copy has only in-frame clones and lacks some. Of 150,000 to 200,000 clones in the sample, more than 75% were seen once. The specimen was PBMCs. This sequence joins TRBV11-3 and TRBJ2-3, with TRBD1 identical over 8 bases. The TCR originated in a woman between 35 and 50 years old in good health and CMV-seronegative. The CDR3 sequence: CASSSGQANHRDTQYF. The CDR3, as DNA: TGTGCCAGCAGCTCGGGACAGGCTAACCACAGAGATACGCAGTATTTT. Combining the CDR3 with reference TRBV11-3 and TRBJ2-3 gives the whole variable domain EAGVVQSPRYKIIEKKQPVAFWCNPISGHNTLYWYLQNLGQGPELLIRYENEEAVDDSQLPKDRFSAERLKGVDSTLKIQPAELGDSAVYLCASSSGQANHRDTQYFGPGTRLTVL.